One sample yielded the 6 T cell receptor beta chains listed below, sequenced in a study of early T cells in non-severe SARS-CoV-2 infection. Using its own MiXCR run on the 5' RACE reads, TCRdb lists one record per CDR3 protein. The data hold about 64,000 distinct CDR3 sequences, with 20% to 25% observed a single time. Sequenced material: whole blood, taken at baseline. These receptors came from an adult who was a healthcare worker with PCR-confirmed SARS-CoV-2 infection or an uninfected control (not recorded which).

This clonotype was seen a handful of times. The chain combines TRBV13 with TRBJ2-5; the D is unclear. This CDR3 region has 12 residues. Trimming stripped 5 bases from V and 5 bases from J, with 9 bases between. Germline CDR1 is PRHDT and CDR2 is FYEKMQ (reference sequence). CDR3 coding DNA: TGTGCCAGCAGCCCCATCGGCGAGACCCAGTACTTC. This gives the protein CASSPIGETQYF. Based on the CDR3 plus reference TRBV13 and TRBJ2-5, the full variable domain is AAGVIQSPRHLIKEKRETATLKCYPIPRHDTVYWYQQGPGQDPQFLISFYEKMQSDKGSIPDRFSAQQFSDYHSELNMSSLELGDSALYFCASSPIGETQYFGPGTRLLVL.

CDR3 amino acids: CASSADGTSYGYTF. The CDR3 coding sequence is TGCGCCAGCAGCGCGGACGGGACATCCTATGGCTACACCTTC. This rearrangement joins TRBV5-1 to TRBJ1-2; a possible D gene is TRBD1 (6 bases). The CDR3 is made up of 14 amino acids. Germline assignment: CDR1 SGHRS and CDR2 YFSETQ. V lost 4 bases and J 4 bases, leaving 14 bases between the germline ends.

This sequence joins TRBV3-1 and TRBJ2-2; 7 bases map to TRBD2. Germline trimming cut 1 base from V and 0 bases from J; bases unmatched to any gene: 2. Germline assignment: CDR1 LGHDT and CDR2 YNNKEL (reference sequence). This CDR3 is built from 16 residues. The CDR3 bases are TGTGCCAGCAGCCAAGTCAGCGGGGCGAACACCGGGGAGCTGTTTTTT. This translates into CASSQVSGANTGELFF.

This clonotype occurred a few times. This chain connects TRBV3-1 to TRBJ2-5; TRBD2 might be the D (6 bases). V was clipped by 1 base and J by 7 bases, with 13 bases between them. Germline V CDR1 and CDR2: LGHDT, YNNKEL (reference sequence). The CDR3 is 14 amino acids. CDR3 loop: CASSQGGSEGTQYF. The CDR3 region has the DNA TGTGCCAGCAGCCAAGGGGGATCGGAGGGGACCCAGTACTTC.

A few counts support this clonotype. This rearrangement joins TRBV12-3 or TRBV12-4 to TRBJ2-1, with TRBD2 matching over 12 bases. The ends lost 3 bases at V and 10 bases at J; junction bases unmatched: 10. The CDR3 sequence is 16 residues long. CDR3 loop: CASSFRTSGVNEEQFF. In DNA, the CDR3 is TGTGCCAGCAGTTTCAGGACTAGCGGGGTTAATGAGGAGCAGTTCTTC.

This clonotype was seen only a few times. The rearrangement joins TRBV6-2 or TRBV6-3 to TRBJ1-3; 7 bases fit TRBD1. The CDR3 is made up of 15 amino acids. CDR1 MNHEY and CDR2 SVGEGT come from the germline V gene. V shed 5 bases and J 0 bases; nucleotides not matched to a gene: 4. In nucleotides, the CDR3 is TGTGCCAGCAGTCGGGACAGTAGCTCTGGAAACACCATATATTTT. Translation: CASSRDSSSGNTIYF.